This entry lists 16 T cell receptor beta chains sequenced from one sample in a study of blood T cell repertoires in COVID-19. Here immunoSEQ multiplex PCR was the method, and the copy in TCRdb shows in-frame clones only, minus some. Here the sample spans 150,000 to 200,000 clones, more than 60% being singletons. The sample was peripheral blood. These receptors all come from a man aged 55 to 70 with acute or convalescent COVID-19.

In its sample, this clone was seen many times. CDR3 DNA: TGTGCCAGCGGACAGTCAACAACTAATGAAAAACTGTTTTTT. Protein sequence: CASGQSTTNEKLFF. The genes are TRBV2 and TRBJ1-4; D is perhaps TRBD1 (6 bases). The germline V and J ends were trimmed by 8 bases and 0 bases, with 10 bases remaining between them. CDR1 and CDR2 from the germline V gene are SNHLY and FYNNEI. The CDR3 runs to 14 residues.

The chain combines TRBV27 with TRBJ1-2, with 9 bases fitting TRBD1. The CDR3 extends over 15 amino acids. Germline CDR1 MNHEY, CDR2 SMNVEV (reference sequence). With 0 bases clipped from V and 8 bases from J, the junction kept 7 bases outside the gene matches. The CDR3 sequence is CASSLSGQGWGGYTF. In nucleotides, the CDR3 is TGTGCCAGCAGTTTATCGGGACAGGGATGGGGAGGCTACACCTTC.

The chain joins TRBV15 to TRBJ2-1; TRBD2 matches 8 bases. With 0 bases clipped from V and 7 bases from J, the junction kept 11 bases outside the gene matches. Germline values: CDR1 LNHNV, CDR2 YYDKDF (reference sequence). The CDR3 spans 17 residues. The CDR3 region is CATSRDRTGGLRNEQFF. The CDR3, as DNA: TGTGCCACCAGCAGAGATCGGACGGGGGGGCTCAGGAATGAGCAGTTCTTC.

This chain connects TRBV6-5 to TRBJ2-3; 10 bases are shared with TRBD2. The V segment lost 6 bases and the J segment 4 bases; nucleotides outside the gene matches: 7. The germline CDR1 and CDR2 sequences are MNHEY and SVGAGI. CDR3 size: 15 residues. Written as DNA, the CDR3 is TGTGCCAGCAGGCCTGGGACTAGCGTCCCAGATACGCAGTATTTT. Translating gives CASRPGTSVPDTQYF.

The V gene is TRBV20-1, the J gene TRBJ2-7; unclear D gene. V lost 3 bases, J lost 3 bases, and 9 bases lay in between. The length of the CDR3 is 12 residues. Germline V lookup: CDR1 DFQATT, CDR2 SNEGSKA (reference sequence). The CDR3, as DNA: TGCAGTGCTAGTGACGGTGTCTACGAGCAGTACTTC. Its translation: CSASDGVYEQYF.

The genes are TRBV4-1 and TRBJ1-1; 8 bases are a match to TRBD1. The junction had 4 bases not matched to a gene; V was cut back by 4 bases and J by 0 bases. The CDR3 is 15 amino acids. Germline loops: CDR1 MGHRA, CDR2 YSYEKL. The CDR3 nucleotides read TGCGCCAGCAGCCCAGGGGACAGGCTGAACACTGAAGCTTTCTTT. Translated: CASSPGDRLNTEAFF.

This clone was counted only a few times. This sequence joins TRBV2 and TRBJ2-5, with D maybe TRBD2 (6 bases). CDR3 length: 12 amino acids. CDR1 SNHLY and CDR2 FYNNEI come from the germline V gene. V was shortened by 7 bases and J by 5 bases, with 11 bases between the two germline ends. The CDR3 bases are TGTGCCAGCAAAGGCGGGGTGGAGACCCAGTACTTC. Amino acids: CASKGGVETQYF.

J is TRBJ1-1 and V is TRBV13, with a possible D match to TRBD1 (6 bases). Between the trimmed V and J ends, which lost 5 bases and 4 bases, there was a span of 17 bases. CDR1 is PRHDT, CDR2 FYEKMQ, per germline (reference sequence). The CDR3 sequence is 15 residues long. CDR3 amino acids: CASSPDSFESTEAFF. CDR3 coding DNA: TGTGCCAGCAGCCCGGACAGTTTTGAAAGCACTGAAGCTTTCTTT.

This chain connects TRBV19 to TRBJ1-4; 8 nucleotides agree with TRBD1. There are 14 residues in the CDR3. Trimming cost V 5 bases and J 7 bases; bases outside gene matches: 6. The germline gives CDR1 LNHDA, CDR2 SQIVND (reference sequence). This CDR3 reads CASSGGQGGEKLFF. For the CDR3, the DNA is TGTGCCAGTAGTGGCGGACAGGGAGGTGAAAAACTGTTTTTT.

The rearrangement uses TRBV29-1 and TRBJ2-5; 8 positions match TRBD2. This CDR3 is 14 amino acids long. In germline, CDR1 is SQVTM, CDR2 ANQGSEA. The J segment lost 1 base and the V segment lost 2 bases, leaving 3 bases of the junction unmatched. The CDR3 protein is CSVEWAGGQETQYF. CDR3 sequence (DNA): TGCAGCGTTGAATGGGCGGGGGGCCAAGAGACCCAGTACTTC.

V usage is TRBV6-5 and J usage is TRBJ1-4; tentative D call: TRBD1 (5 bases). The CDR3 sequence is 13 residues long. Germline V gives CDR1 MNHEY, CDR2 SVGAGI. Deletions cut 5 bases from V and 6 bases from J, with 10 bases between. CDR3: CASSQQGYEKLFF. The CDR3 nucleotides are TGTGCCAGCAGTCAGCAGGGTTATGAAAAACTGTTTTTT.

This chain connects TRBV30 to TRBJ1-2; 7 positions match TRBD1. J gave up 7 bases and V 4 bases, and 9 bases lay outside the gene matches. Per germline, CDR1 GTSNPN and CDR2 SVGIG (reference sequence). This CDR3 is 13 amino acids long. CDR3 in amino acids: CAWTFRGEAGYTF. The DNA for the CDR3 is TGTGCCTGGACCTTCAGGGGGGAGGCTGGCTACACCTTC.

This rearrangement joins TRBV4-1 to TRBJ2-7, with 8 bases lining up with TRBD1. The CDR3 length is 16 residues. The V segment lost 1 base and the J segment 2 bases; nucleotides outside the gene matches: 7. CDR1 MGHRA and CDR2 YSYEKL come from the germline V gene. CDR3 nucleotide sequence: TGCGCCAGCAGCCAAGTACCGGGACAGGTGACCTACGAGCAGTACTTC. It translates to CASSQVPGQVTYEQYF.

The chain is built from TRBV9 and TRBJ2-3, with TRBD2 as a possible D gene (7 bases). The V gene lost 0 bases and the J gene lost 1 base, with 15 bases spanning the gap. The germline CDR1 and CDR2 sequences are SGDLS and YYNGEE. The CDR3 length is 17 residues. The CDR3 sequence is CASSVAIGGERTDTQYF. CDR3 bases: TGTGCCAGCAGCGTAGCTATAGGGGGGGAACGCACAGATACGCAGTATTTT.

The V and J genes are TRBV2 and TRBJ1-1; TRBD1 agrees at 7 bases. Germline CDR1 is SNHLY and CDR2 is FYNNEI. V shed 6 bases and J 1 base; nucleotides not matched to a gene: 8. The CDR3 has 15 amino acids. The CDR3 DNA reads as TGTGCCAGCAGGACTCGGACAGGTCGGAACACTGAAGCTTTCTTT. This codes for CASRTRTGRNTEAFF.

CDR3 amino acids: CASSELASLATQYF. The CDR3 nucleotides are TGTGCCAGCAGTGAGTTAGCGTCTTTGGCGACCCAGTACTTC. V usage is TRBV2 and J usage is TRBJ2-5; weak D call: TRBD2 (5 bases). Germline CDR1 reads SNHLY; CDR2 reads FYNNEI. Trimming pared 3 bases from V and 7 bases from J, leaving 15 bases between. The CDR3 totals 14 residues.